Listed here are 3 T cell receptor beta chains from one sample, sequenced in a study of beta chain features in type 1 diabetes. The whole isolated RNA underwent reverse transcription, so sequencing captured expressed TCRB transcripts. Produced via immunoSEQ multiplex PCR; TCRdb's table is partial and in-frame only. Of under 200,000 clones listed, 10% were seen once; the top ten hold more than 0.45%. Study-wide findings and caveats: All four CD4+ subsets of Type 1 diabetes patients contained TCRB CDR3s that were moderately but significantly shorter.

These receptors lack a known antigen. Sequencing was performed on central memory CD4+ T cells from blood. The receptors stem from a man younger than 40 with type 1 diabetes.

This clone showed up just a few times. The CDR3 DNA reads as TGTGCCAGCCGGCGGGGCGACTCCTACAATGAGCAGTTCTTC. This sequence encodes CASRRGDSYNEQFF. The chain carries TRBV11-2 and TRBJ2-1; D perhaps matches TRBD2 (6 bases). The V end lost 8 bases, the J end lost 0 bases, and 11 bases lay between the germline ends. CDR3 size: 14 residues. CDR1 and CDR2 (germline): SGHAT, FQNNGV.

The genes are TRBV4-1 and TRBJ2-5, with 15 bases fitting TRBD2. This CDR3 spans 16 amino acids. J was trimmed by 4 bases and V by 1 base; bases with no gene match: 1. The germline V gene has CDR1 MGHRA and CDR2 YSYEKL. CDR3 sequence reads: CASSQGGLAGGETQYF. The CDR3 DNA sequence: TGCGCCAGCAGCCAAGGGGGACTAGCGGGAGGAGAGACCCAGTACTTC.

CDR3 bases: TGTGCCAGCAGTTTAGAAGGGACTAGCGGCTACGAGCAGTACTTC. It encodes CASSLEGTSGYEQYF. The chain recombines TRBV27 with TRBJ2-7; TRBD2 aligns across 11 bases. Germline loops: CDR1 MNHEY, CDR2 SMNVEV (reference sequence). Losses at the gene ends were 2 bases for V and 3 bases for J; bases not matched to a gene: 3. The CDR3 runs 15 residues.